This T cell receptor beta chain was recovered during a study of T cell responses to AZD1222 COVID-19 vaccine. Regarding the study as a whole: Reportedly, nearly half the spike-specific TCRs target unmutated variant regions. Spike-specific TCR repertoires showed rising breadth and depth after two AZD1222 doses.

TCRdb keeps only in-frame clones here, not all; method: immunoSEQ multiplex PCR. The sample lists 130,000 or so clones, about nine tenths occurring once. On this clone: Its antigen is not known.

The sequencing used peripheral blood, collected on day 0 of AZD1222 vaccination. This clonotype originated in an adult in good health.

CDR3 in amino acids: CAISEDGTVNQPQHF. CDR3 DNA sequence: TGTGCCATCAGTGAGGATGGGACAGTCAATCAGCCCCAGCATTTT. The chain is built from TRBV10-3 and TRBJ1-5, with 7 bases fitting TRBD1. The trim removed 2 bases at V and 3 bases at J, leaving 4 bases unmatched. The CDR3 length is 15 residues. CDR1 and CDR2 (germline): ENHRY, SYGVKD.